Listed below are T cell receptor beta chains from one sample, sequenced in a study of radiation and T cells in renal cell carcinoma. TCRdb keeps only in-frame clones here, not all; method: immunoSEQ multiplex PCR. The sample records fewer than 8,500 clones, less than 75% being singletons. The sample in question was tumor tissue, obtained from a patient whose treatment was nephrectomy without radiotherapy. All receptors come from a woman in her 70s with renal cell carcinoma. CDR3s include the opening cysteine and the closing phenylalanine or tryptophan. The order of the fields is J gene, D gene, V gene, clone size, CDR3 protein, CDR3 DNA. The D gene is left open where the match is weak. Clone size is given for some rows only: seen once, a few or many times, or a class if the clone is expanded.

TRBJ2-7 TRBD2 TRBV11-2 once CASSLLAGAPYEQYF TGTGCCAGCAGCTTACTAGCGGGGGCACCCTACGAGCAGTACTTC
TRBJ2-3 NA TRBV29-1 NA CSTGGVLLTDTQYF TGCAGCACGGGGGGCGTTTTACTAACAGATACGCAGTATTTT
TRBJ2-3 NA TRBV4-3 NA CASSQEGEGHTDTQYF TGCGCCAGCAGCCAAGAGGGGGAAGGTCACACAGATACGCAGTATTTT
TRBJ1-4 TRBD1 TRBV27 NA CASSAQTSGGRRKLFF TGTGCCAGCAGTGCCCAGACTTCAGGGGGACGGAGAAAACTGTTTTTT
TRBJ2-1 NA TRBV10-3 NA CAMGYEAGNEQFF TGTGCCATGGGTTATGAGGCCGGGAATGAGCAGTTCTTC
TRBJ2-1 NA TRBV11-3 NA CASSLEGYNEQFF TGTGCCAGCAGCTTAGAGGGCTACAATGAGCAGTTCTTC
TRBJ2-5 TRBD1 TRBV15 NA CATSSWGQGKETQYF TGTGCCACCAGCAGTTGGGGACAGGGTAAAGAGACCCAGTACTTC
TRBJ1-2 NA TRBV7-3 NA CASSHELKDGYTF TGTGCCAGCAGCCACGAACTTAAGGATGGCTACACCTTC
TRBJ1-2 TRBD1 TRBV5-4 once CASSQPGQGIGGYGYTF TGTGCCAGCAGCCAGCCGGGACAGGGAATTGGCGGCTATGGCTACACCTTC
TRBJ2-4 NA TRBV4-3 NA CASSQDNGGIAKNIQYF TGCGCCAGCAGCCAAGATAACGGCGGCATAGCCAAAAACATTCAGTACTTC
TRBJ1-5 NA TRBV18 few CASSPERNQPQHF TGTGCCAGCTCACCTGAGAGAAATCAGCCCCAGCATTTT
TRBJ1-2 TRBD1 TRBV5-1 NA CASSEGQGTDGYTF TGCGCCAGCAGCGAGGGACAGGGGACGGATGGCTACACCTTC
TRBJ1-2 NA TRBV19 few CASSPPMSSYGYTF TGTGCCAGTAGTCCTCCTATGAGCAGCTATGGCTACACCTTC
TRBJ1-1 TRBD1 TRBV6-6 NA CASSEDRAHTEAFF TGTGCCAGCAGTGAGGACAGGGCACACACTGAAGCTTTCTTT
TRBJ1-1 TRBD1 TRBV2 NA CASRKGAPNTEAFF TGTGCCAGCAGGAAGGGGGCCCCGAACACTGAAGCTTTCTTT
TRBJ1-1 NA TRBV6-5 few CASSYSLMGNTEAFF TGTGCCAGCAGTTACTCCTTAATGGGGAACACTGAAGCTTTCTTT
TRBJ1-1 NA TRBV11-2 NA CASSLESGHTEAFF TGTGCCAGCAGCTTAGAGTCGGGTCACACTGAAGCTTTCTTT
TRBJ2-1 NA TRBV27 large CASSFTVGGEQFF TGTGCCAGCAGTTTTACGGTTGGGGGTGAGCAGTTCTTC
TRBJ2-5 TRBD2 TRBV5-1 NA CASSVTSGGVETQYF TGCGCCAGCAGCGTGACTAGCGGGGGGGTGGAGACCCAGTACTTC
TRBJ1-6 NA TRBV5-4 few CASSSSRDSPNSPLHF TGTGCCAGCAGCTCCTCACGGGACTCCCCAAATTCACCCCTCCACTTT
TRBJ1-1 NA TRBV21-1 NA CASSKRGGNTEAFF TGTGCCAGCAGCAAAAGGGGTGGGAACACTGAAGCTTTCTTT
TRBJ2-7 TRBD1 TRBV7-2 NA CASSRDRNMEQYF TGTGCCAGCAGCCGGGACAGAAATATGGAGCAGTACTTC
TRBJ2-5 NA TRBV2 NA CASRNTGRRETQYF TGTGCCAGCAGGAATACCGGGCGACGAGAGACCCAGTACTTC
TRBJ2-2 NA TRBV7-2 NA CASSPGLNTGELFF TGTGCCAGCAGCCCCGGACTTAACACCGGGGAGCTGTTTTTT
TRBJ1-1 NA TRBV2 NA CASSEKGEAFF TGTGCCAGCAGTGAAAAGGGGGAGGCTTTCTTT